A single T cell receptor beta chain is shown here with its context. Its antigen remains unidentified. A junction end diverges from the germline sequence, so it may reflect a read error. Assay: immunoSEQ multiplex PCR; the TCRdb copy retains only in-frame clones and omits some. The sample contains more than 2,000,000 clones, 80% to 95% of which appear only once. The entry originates in a study of shared clonotypes between healthy human individuals. About the research overall: Per-donor plates numbered three CD4 naive, three CD4 memory, two CD8 naive and one CD8 memory.

Germline V gene data show CDR1 as SGHTA and CDR2 as FQGNSA. This CDR3 contains 11 residues. General study results and limits: Richness estimates generally favored naive over memory subsets.

V and J are TRBV7-2 and TRBJ2-5, with no clear D. The sequence came from a man between 18 and 29 years old in good health. Some clones in this sample may be carry-over from other donors' samples. Source material: naive CD4+ T cells from PBMCs. Described subset: CD45RA+ positively selected. CDR3 coding DNA: TGTGCCAGCAGCTTAGCGGAGAGCCAGTACTTC. This translates into CASSLAESQYF.